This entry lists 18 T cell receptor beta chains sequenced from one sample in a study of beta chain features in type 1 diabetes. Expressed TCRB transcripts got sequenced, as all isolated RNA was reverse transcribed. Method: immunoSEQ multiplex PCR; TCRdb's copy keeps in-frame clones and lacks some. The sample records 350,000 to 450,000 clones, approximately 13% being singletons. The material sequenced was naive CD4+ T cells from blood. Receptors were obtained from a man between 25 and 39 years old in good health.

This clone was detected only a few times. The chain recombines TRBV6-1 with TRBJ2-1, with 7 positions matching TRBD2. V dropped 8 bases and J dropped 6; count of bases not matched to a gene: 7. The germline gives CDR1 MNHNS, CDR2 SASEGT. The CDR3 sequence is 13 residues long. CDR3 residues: CASLVSGRNEQFF. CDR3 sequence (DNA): TGTGCCAGCTTGGTTAGCGGGCGCAATGAGCAGTTCTTC.

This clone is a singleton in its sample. CDR3 amino acids: CADTRERDTEAFF. Here the CDR3 DNA reads TGTGCCGACACCCGGGAACGGGACACTGAAGCTTTCTTT. This chain connects TRBV2 to TRBJ1-1; D is ambiguous. Germline CDR1 SNHLY, CDR2 FYNNEI. Between the trimmed V and J ends, which lost 11 bases and 3 bases, there was a span of 16 bases. This CDR3 region has 13 residues.

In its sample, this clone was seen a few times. The CDR3 protein is CSVKAGTGNTEAFF. CDR3 sequence (DNA): TGCAGCGTCAAAGCCGGGACAGGAAACACTGAAGCTTTCTTT. The gene calls are TRBV29-1 and TRBJ1-1, with 8 bases aligning to TRBD1. Per germline, CDR1 SQVTM and CDR2 ANQGSEA. V was pared by 6 bases and J by 2 bases, with 8 bases of the junction left unmatched. The CDR3 sequence is 14 residues long.

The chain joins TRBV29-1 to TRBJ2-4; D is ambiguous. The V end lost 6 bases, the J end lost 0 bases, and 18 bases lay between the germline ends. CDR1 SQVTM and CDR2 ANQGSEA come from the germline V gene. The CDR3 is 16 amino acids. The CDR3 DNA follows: TGCAGCGTGTCGTCAATGGGCCCTATAGCCAAAAACATTCAGTACTTC. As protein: CSVSSMGPIAKNIQYF.

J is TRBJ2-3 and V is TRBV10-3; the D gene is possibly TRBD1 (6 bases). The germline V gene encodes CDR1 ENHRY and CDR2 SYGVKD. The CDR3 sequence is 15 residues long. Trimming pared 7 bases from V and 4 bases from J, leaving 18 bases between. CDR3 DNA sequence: TGTGCCATCAAAGGAGGTGGGGGCCTGTCAGATACGCAGTATTTT. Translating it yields CAIKGGGGLSDTQYF.

CDR3: CSVEARGQRQFF. The CDR3 DNA reads as TGCAGCGTTGAGGCCAGGGGGCAAAGACAGTTCTTC. The V gene is TRBV29-1, the J gene TRBJ2-1; 8 bases agree with TRBD1. Germline V CDR1 and CDR2: SQVTM, ANQGSEA. The V and J ends lost 3 bases and 13 bases, in that order; junction bases with no gene match: 8. This CDR3 is built from 12 residues.

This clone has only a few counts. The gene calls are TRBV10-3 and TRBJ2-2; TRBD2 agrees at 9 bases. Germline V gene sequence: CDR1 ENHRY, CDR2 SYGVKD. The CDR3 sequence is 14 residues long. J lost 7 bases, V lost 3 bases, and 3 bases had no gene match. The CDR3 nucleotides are TGTGCCATCAGTGAAGGGACTAGCAGCGGGGAGCTGTTTTTT. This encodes CAISEGTSSGELFF.

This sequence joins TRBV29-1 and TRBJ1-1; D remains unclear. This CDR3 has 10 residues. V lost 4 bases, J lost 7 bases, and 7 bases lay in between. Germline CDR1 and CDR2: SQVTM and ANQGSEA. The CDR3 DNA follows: TGCAGCGTTGTGCGATTTGAAGCTTTCTTT. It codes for CSVVRFEAFF.

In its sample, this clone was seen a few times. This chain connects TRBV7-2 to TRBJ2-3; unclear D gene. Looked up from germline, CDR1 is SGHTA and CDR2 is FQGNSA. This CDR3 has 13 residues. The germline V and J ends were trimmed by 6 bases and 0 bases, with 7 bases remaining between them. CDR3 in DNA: TGTGCCAGCAGATTGGGAAGCACAGATACGCAGTATTTT. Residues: CASRLGSTDTQYF.

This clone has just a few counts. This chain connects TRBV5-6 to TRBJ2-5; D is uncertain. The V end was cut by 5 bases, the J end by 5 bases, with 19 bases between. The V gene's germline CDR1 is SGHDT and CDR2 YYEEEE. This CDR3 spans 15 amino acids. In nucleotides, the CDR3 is TGTGCCAGCAGGGCTGGCTATTCTCGGTGGGAGACCCAGTACTTC. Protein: CASRAGYSRWETQYF.

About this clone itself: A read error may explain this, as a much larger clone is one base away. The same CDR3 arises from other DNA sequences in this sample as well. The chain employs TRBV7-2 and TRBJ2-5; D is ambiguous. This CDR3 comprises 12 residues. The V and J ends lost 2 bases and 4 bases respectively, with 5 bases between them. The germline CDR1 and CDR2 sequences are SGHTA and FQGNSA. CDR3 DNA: TGTGCCAGCAGCTTACTCCGAGAGACCCAGTACTTC. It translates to CASSLLRETQYF.

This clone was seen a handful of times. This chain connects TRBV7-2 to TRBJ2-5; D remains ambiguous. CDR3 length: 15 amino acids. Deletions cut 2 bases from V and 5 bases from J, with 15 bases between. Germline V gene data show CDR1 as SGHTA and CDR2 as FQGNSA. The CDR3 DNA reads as TGTGCCAGCAGCTTATTGTTAGTAGTCAGGGAGACCCAGTACTTC. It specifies CASSLLLVVRETQYF.

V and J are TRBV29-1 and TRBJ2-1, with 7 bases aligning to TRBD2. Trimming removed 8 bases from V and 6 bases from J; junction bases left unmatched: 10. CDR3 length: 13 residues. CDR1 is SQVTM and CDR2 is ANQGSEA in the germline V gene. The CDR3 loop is CSKKSGVFNEQFF. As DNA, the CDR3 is TGCAGCAAAAAGAGCGGGGTATTCAATGAGCAGTTCTTC.

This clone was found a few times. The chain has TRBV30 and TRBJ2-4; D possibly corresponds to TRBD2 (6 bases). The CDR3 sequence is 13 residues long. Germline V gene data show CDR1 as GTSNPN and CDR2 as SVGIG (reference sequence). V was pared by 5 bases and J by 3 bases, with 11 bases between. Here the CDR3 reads CAWGTPLKNIQYF. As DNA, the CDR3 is TGTGCCTGGGGGACTCCTCTCAAAAACATTCAGTACTTC. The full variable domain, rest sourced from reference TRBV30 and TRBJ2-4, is SQTIHQWPATLVQPVGSPLSLECTVEGTSNPNLYWYRQAAGRGLQLLFYSVGIGQISSEVPQNLSASRPQDRQFILSSKKLLLSDSGFYLCAWGTPLKNIQYFGAGTRLSVL.

CDR3: CAISADRDDSNQPQHF. Written as DNA, the CDR3 is TGTGCCATCAGCGCGGACAGGGACGATAGCAATCAGCCCCAGCATTTT. The rearrangement joins TRBV10-3 to TRBJ1-5; TRBD1 matches 8 bases. The CDR3 spans 16 residues. CDR1 is ENHRY and CDR2 is SYGVKD in the germline V gene. V lost 6 bases and J lost 0; bases outside the gene matches: 7.

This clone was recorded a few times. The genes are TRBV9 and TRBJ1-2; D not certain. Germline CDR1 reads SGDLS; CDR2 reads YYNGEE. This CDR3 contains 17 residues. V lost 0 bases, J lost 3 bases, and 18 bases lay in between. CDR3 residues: CASSVGPLRGWDYGYTF. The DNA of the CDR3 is TGTGCCAGCAGCGTAGGCCCCCTTCGGGGATGGGACTATGGCTACACCTTC.

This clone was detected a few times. DNA of the CDR3: TGCAGTGTGCTAGCCCAAGAGACCCAGTACTTC. It translates to CSVLAQETQYF. The V call is TRBV20-1, the J call TRBJ2-5; maybe TRBD2 (5 bases). V lost 7 bases, J lost 1 base, and 7 bases lay in between. Per germline, CDR1 DFQATT and CDR2 SNEGSKA (reference sequence). This CDR3 is 11 amino acids long.

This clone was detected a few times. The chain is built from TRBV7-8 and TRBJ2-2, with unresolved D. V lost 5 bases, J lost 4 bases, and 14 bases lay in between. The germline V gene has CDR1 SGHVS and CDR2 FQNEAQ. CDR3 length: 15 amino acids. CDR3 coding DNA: TGTGCCAGCAGCCCAGTTCGAAGGTTCACCGGGGAGCTGTTTTTT. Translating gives CASSPVRRFTGELFF.